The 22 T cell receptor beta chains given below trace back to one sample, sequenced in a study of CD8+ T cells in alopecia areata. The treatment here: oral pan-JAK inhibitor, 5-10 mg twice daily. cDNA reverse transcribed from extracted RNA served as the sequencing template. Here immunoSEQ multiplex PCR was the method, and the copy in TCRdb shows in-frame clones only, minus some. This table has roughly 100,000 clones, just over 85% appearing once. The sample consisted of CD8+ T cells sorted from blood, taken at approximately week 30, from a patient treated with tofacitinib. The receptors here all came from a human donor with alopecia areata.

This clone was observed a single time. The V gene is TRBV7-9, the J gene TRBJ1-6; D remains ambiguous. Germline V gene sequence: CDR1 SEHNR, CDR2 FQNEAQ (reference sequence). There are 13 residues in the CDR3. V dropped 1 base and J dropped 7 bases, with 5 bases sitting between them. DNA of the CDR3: TGTGCCAGCAGCTTAGGTCTAAATTCACCCCTCCACTTT. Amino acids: CASSLGLNSPLHF. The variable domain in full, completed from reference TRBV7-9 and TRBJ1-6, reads DTGVSQNPRHKITKRGQNVTFRCDPISEHNRLYWYRQTLGQGPEFLTYFQNEAQLEKSRLLSDRFSAERPKGSFSTLEIQRTEQGDSAMYLCASSLGLNSPLHFGNGTRLTVT.

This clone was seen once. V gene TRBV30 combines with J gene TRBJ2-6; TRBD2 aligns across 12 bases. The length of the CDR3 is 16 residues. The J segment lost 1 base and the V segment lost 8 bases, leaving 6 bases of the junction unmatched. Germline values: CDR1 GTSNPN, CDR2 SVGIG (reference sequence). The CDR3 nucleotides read TGTGCCGTTAGGACTAGCGGGGCATCTGGGGCCAACGTCCTGACTTTC. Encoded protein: CAVRTSGASGANVLTF.

The CDR3 sequence is CAISGSGSGTYEQYF. The CDR3 region has the DNA TGTGCCATCAGTGGGTCCGGATCAGGAACCTACGAGCAGTACTTC. The genes are TRBV10-3 and TRBJ2-7; D not resolved. Germline CDR1 ENHRY, CDR2 SYGVKD. This CDR3 spans 15 amino acids. V lost 4 bases to trimming and J lost 2 bases, with 15 bases between them.

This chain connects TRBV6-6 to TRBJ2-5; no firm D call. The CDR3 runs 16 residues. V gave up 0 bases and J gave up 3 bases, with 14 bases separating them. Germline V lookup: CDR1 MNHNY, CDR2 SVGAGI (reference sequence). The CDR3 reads CASSYSGRSTEETQYF. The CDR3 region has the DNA TGTGCCAGCAGTTACTCAGGCCGATCGACGGAAGAGACCCAGTACTTC.

CDR3 amino acids: CASLNNEQFF. The CDR3 bases are TGTGCCAGCCTCAACAATGAGCAGTTCTTC. This chain joins TRBV5-4 and TRBJ2-1; no clear D. The CDR3 totals 10 residues. V lost 7 bases, J lost 5 bases, and 4 bases lay in between. CDR1 is SGHNT and CDR2 is YYREEE in the germline V gene (reference sequence).

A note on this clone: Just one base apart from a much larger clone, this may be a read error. The DNA for the CDR3 is TGTGCCAGCAGTGAAAGCACAGATACGCAGTATTTT. Protein product: CASSESTDTQYF. The gene calls are TRBV25-1 and TRBJ2-3; no firm D call. From germline, CDR1 is MGHDK and CDR2 SYGVNS. The CDR3 runs to 12 residues. The V end lost 2 bases, the J end lost 0 bases, and 0 bases lay between the germline ends.

Here the CDR3 reads CAISPTSVSSYNEQFF. In DNA form, the CDR3 reads TGTGCCATCAGCCCGACTAGCGTAAGCTCCTACAATGAGCAGTTCTTC. V gene TRBV10-3 combines with J gene TRBJ2-1, with TRBD2 identical over 8 bases. Germline loops: CDR1 ENHRY, CDR2 SYGVKD. CDR3 length: 16 residues. The ends lost 6 bases at V and 0 bases at J; junction bases unmatched: 7.

The CDR3 is CASSTWGTGELFF. CDR3 nucleotides: TGTGCCAGCAGCACATGGGGCACCGGGGAGCTGTTTTTT. The V and J genes are TRBV5-8 and TRBJ2-2; no definite D call. There are 13 residues in the CDR3. Trimming stripped 4 bases from V and 4 bases from J, with 8 bases between. CDR1 is SGHTS, CDR2 YDEGEE, per germline.

In DNA form, the CDR3 reads TGTGCCAGTAGTATGGGGACAGGGGGCTTCTACGAGCAGTACTTC. Translating it yields CASSMGTGGFYEQYF. The chain couples TRBV19 to TRBJ2-7, with 12 bases lining up with TRBD1. Germline CDR1 and CDR2: LNHDA and SQIVND (reference sequence). This CDR3 is 15 amino acids long. Trimming removed 3 bases from V and 3 bases from J; junction bases left unmatched: 3.

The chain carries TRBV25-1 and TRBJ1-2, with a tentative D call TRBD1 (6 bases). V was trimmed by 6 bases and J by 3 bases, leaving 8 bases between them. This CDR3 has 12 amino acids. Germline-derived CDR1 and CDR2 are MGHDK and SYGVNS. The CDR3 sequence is CASSTGYYGYTF. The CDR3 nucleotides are TGTGCCAGCAGCACAGGGTACTATGGCTACACCTTC.

In DNA form, the CDR3 reads TGCAGCTCCATTATGAACACCGGGGAGCTGTTTTTT. Its protein is CSSIMNTGELFF. V gene TRBV29-1 combines with J gene TRBJ2-2; D is unresolved. Per germline, CDR1 SQVTM and CDR2 ANQGSEA. This CDR3 comprises 12 residues. The V end was cut by 8 bases, the J end by 1 base, with 8 bases between.

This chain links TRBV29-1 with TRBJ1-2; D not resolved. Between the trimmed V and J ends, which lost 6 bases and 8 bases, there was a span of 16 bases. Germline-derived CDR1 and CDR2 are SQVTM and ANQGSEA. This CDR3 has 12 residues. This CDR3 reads CSVTTGSSGYTF. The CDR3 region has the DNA TGCAGCGTCACAACTGGGAGTTCGGGCTACACCTTC.

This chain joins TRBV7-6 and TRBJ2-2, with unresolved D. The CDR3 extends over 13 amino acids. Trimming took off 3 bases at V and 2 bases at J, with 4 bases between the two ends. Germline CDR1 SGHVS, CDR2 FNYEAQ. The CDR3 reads CASSLENTGELFF. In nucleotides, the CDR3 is TGTGCCAGCAGCTTGGAAAACACCGGGGAGCTGTTTTTT.

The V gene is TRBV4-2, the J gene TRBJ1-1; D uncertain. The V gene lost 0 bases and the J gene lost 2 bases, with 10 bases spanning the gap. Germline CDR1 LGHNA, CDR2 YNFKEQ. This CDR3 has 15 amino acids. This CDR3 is CASSQDALLNTEAFF. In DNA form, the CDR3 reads TGTGCCAGCAGCCAAGATGCCCTCCTCAACACTGAAGCTTTCTTT.

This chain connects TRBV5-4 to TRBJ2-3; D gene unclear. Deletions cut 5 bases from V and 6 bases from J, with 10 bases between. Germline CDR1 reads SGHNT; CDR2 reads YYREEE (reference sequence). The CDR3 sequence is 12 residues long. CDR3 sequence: CASRTGPDTQYF. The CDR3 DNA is TGTGCCAGCAGAACCGGGCCGGATACGCAGTATTTT. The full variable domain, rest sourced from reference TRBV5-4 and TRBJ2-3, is ETGVTQSPTHLIKTRGQQVTLRCSSQSGHNTVSWYQQALGQGPQFIFQYYREEENGRGNFPPRFSGLQFPNYSSELNVNALELDDSALYLCASRTGPDTQYFGPGTRLTVL.

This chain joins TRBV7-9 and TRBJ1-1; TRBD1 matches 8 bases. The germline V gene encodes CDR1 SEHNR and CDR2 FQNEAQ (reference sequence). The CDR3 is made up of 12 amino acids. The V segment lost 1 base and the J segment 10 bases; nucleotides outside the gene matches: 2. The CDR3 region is CASSLGGQGAFF. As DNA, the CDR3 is TGTGCCAGCAGCTTAGGAGGACAGGGAGCTTTCTTT.

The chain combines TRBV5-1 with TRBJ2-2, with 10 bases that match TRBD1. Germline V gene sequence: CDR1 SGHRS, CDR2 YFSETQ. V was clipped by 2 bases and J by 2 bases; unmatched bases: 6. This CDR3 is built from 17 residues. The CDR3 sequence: CASSFPRQGANTGELFF. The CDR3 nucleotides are TGCGCCAGCAGCTTTCCGAGACAGGGGGCCAACACCGGGGAGCTGTTTTTT.

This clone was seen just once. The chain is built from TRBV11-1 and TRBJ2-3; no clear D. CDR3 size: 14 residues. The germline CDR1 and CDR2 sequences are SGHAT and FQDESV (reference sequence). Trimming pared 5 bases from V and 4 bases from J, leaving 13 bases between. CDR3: CASSILTGADTQYF. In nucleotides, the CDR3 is TGTGCCAGCAGCATCCTGACTGGGGCAGATACGCAGTATTTT.

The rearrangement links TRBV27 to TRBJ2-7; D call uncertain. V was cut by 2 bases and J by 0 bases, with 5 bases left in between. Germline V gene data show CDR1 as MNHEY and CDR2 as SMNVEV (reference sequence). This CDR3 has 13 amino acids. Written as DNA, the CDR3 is TGTGCCAGCAGTTTAGGGCCCTCCTACGAGCAGTACTTC. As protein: CASSLGPSYEQYF.

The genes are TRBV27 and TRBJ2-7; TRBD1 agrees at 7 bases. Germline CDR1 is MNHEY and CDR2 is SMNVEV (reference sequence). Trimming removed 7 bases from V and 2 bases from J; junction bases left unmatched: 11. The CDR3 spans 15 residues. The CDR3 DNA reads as TGTGCCAGCACTCAAGCAGGGGGTGCGCCCTACGAGCAGTACTTC. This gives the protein CASTQAGGAPYEQYF.

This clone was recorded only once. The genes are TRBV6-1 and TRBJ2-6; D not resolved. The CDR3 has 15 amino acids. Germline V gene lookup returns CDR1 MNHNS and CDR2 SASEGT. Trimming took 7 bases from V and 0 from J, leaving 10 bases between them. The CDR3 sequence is CASTPPGSGANVLTF. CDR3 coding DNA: TGTGCCAGCACCCCTCCGGGCTCTGGGGCCAACGTCCTGACTTTC.

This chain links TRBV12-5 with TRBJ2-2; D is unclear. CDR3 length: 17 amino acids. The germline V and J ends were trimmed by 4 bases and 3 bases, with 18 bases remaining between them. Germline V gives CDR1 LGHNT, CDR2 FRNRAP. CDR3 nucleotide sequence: TGTGCTAGTGGTTCGCAATCGATAGGGAAGGACACCGGGGAGCTGTTTTTT. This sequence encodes CASGSQSIGKDTGELFF.